This TCR beta chain was sequenced for a study of T cells in Graves' hyperthyroidism and ophthalmopathy. Study-wide results and limits: Blood samples included most of the expanded thyroid clonotypes exceeding 0.001. Separating ophthalmopathy from stable hyperthyroidism was achieved by a 13 V-J model.

Points on this clonotype: Its antigen remains unknown.

RNA transcripts were the template for amplifying TCR beta CDR3 regions. First-round RT-PCR of the TCR CDR3 relied on the HTBI primer set. Each CDR3 protein is one row after TCRdb ran MiXCR on the multiplex PCR reads. The sample contains 640,000 or so distinct CDR3 sequences, over 12% of which appear only once. There are 14 residues in the CDR3. Trimming left V 6 bases short and J 8 bases short, with 19 bases between. Under 3 months was the duration of disease in ophthalmopathy patients, who also had a Clinical Activity Score of at least 3 and a NOSPECS grade of at least 4. PBMCs were obtained from 10 ml fresh peripheral blood.

This chain joins TRBV12-3 or TRBV12-4 and TRBJ1-2; maybe TRBD1 (6 bases). Input material: blood. The receptor was derived from a woman in her forties with Graves' ophthalmopathy. CDR3: CASREGGPVAGYTF. The CDR3 DNA follows: TGTGCCAGCAGGGAGGGGGGGCCCGTGGCGGGCTACACCTTC.